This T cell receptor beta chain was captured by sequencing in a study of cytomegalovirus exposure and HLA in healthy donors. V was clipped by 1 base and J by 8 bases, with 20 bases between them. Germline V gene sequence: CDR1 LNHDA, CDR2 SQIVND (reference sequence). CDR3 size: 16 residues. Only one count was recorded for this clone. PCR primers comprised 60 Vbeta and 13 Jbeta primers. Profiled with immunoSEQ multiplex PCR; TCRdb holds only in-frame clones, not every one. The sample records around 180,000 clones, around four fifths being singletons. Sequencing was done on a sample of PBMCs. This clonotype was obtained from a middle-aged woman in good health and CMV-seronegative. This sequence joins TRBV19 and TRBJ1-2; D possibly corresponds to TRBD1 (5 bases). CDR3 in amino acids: CASSIAGRTPYEGYTF. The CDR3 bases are TGTGCCAGTAGTATAGCCGGACGGACACCCTATGAGGGCTACACCTTC. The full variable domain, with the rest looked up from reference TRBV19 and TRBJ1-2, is DGGITQSPKYLFRKEGQNVTLSCEQNLNHDAMYWYRQDPGQGLRLIYYSQIVNDFQKGDIAEGYSVSREKKESFPLTVTSAQKNPTAFYLCASSIAGRTPYEGYTFGSGTRLTVV.